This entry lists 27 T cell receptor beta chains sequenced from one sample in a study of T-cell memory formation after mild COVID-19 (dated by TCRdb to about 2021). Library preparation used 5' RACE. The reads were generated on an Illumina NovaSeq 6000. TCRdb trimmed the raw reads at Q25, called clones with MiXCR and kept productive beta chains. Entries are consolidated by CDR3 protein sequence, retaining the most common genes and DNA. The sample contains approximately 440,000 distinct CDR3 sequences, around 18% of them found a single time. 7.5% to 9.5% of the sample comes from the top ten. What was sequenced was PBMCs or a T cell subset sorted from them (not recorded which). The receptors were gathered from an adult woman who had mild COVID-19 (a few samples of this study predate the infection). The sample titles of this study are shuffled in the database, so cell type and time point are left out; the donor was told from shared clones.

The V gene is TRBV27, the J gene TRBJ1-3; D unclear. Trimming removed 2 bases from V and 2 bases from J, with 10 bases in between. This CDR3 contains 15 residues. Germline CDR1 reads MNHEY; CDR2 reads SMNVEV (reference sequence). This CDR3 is CASSLTGRPGNTIYF. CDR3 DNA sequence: TGTGCCAGCAGTTTAACGGGGAGGCCTGGAAACACCATATATTTT.

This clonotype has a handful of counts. The CDR3 coding sequence is TGCGCCAGCAGCCAAGATACTCCGGTCGCCTCGTTTATTTACACTGAAGCTTTCTTT. This codes for CASSQDTPVASFIYTEAFF. The chain links TRBV4-3 to TRBJ1-1, with unresolved D. CDR1 and CDR2 (germline): LGHNA, YSLEER. The V end lost 0 bases, the J end lost 3 bases, and 23 bases lay between the germline ends. The CDR3 consists of 19 residues.

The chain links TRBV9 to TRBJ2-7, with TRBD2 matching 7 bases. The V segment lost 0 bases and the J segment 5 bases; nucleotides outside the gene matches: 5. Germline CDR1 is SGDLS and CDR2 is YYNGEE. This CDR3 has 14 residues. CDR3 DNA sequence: TGTGCCAGCAGCGTAGAGGCTAGCGGCAACGAGCAGTACTTC. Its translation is CASSVEASGNEQYF.

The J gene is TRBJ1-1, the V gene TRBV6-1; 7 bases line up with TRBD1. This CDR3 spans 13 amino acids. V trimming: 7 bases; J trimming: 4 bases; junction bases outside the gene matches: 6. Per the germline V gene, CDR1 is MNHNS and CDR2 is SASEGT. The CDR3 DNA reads TGTGCCAGCATTTTTGCAGGGGGCACTGAAGCTTTCTTT. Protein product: CASIFAGGTEAFF.

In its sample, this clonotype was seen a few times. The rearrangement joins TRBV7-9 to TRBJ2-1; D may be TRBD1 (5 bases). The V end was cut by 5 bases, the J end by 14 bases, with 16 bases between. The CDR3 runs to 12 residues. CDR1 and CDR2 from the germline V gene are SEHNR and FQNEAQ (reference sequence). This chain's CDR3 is CASSPQTVGKFF. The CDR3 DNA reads TGTGCCAGCAGCCCCCAGACAGTAGGGAAGTTCTTC.

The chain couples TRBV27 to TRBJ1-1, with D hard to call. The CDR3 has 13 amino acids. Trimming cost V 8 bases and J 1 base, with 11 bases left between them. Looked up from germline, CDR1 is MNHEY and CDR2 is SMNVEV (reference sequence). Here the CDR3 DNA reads TGTGCCAGCGGCCTCAGGTGGAACACTGAAGCTTTCTTT. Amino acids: CASGLRWNTEAFF.

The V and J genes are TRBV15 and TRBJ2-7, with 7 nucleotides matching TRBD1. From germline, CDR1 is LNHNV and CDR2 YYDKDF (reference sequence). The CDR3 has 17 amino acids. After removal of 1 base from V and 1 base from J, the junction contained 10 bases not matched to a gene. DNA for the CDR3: TGTGCCACCAGCAGAGTCCCTCGGACAGGCAGGTCCTACGAGCAGTACTTC. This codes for CATSRVPRTGRSYEQYF.

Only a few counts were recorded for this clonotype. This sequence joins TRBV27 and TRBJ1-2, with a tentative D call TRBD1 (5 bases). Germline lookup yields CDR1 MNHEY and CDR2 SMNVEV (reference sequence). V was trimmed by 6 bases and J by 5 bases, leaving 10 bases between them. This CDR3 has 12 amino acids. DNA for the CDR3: TGTGCCAGCAGAGACAGCCCTTATGGCTACACCTTC. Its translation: CASRDSPYGYTF.

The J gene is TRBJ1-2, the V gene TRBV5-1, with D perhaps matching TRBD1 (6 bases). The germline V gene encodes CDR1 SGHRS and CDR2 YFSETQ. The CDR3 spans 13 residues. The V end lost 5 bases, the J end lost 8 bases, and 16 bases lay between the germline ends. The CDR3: CASSPDRLWGYTF. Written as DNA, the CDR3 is TGCGCCAGCAGTCCTGACAGGTTATGGGGCTACACCTTC.

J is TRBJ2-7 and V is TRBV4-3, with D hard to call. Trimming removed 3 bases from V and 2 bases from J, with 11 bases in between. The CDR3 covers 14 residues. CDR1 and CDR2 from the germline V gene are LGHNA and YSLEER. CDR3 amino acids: CASSHSRSTYEQYF. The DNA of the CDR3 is TGCGCCAGCAGCCATTCAAGGAGTACCTACGAGCAGTACTTC.

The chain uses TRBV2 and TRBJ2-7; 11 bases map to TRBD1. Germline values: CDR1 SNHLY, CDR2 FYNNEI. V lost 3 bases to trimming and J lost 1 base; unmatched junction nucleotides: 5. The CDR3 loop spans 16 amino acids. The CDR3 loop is CASSDPGQGASYEQYF. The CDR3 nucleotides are TGTGCCAGCAGTGACCCAGGACAGGGGGCATCCTACGAGCAGTACTTC. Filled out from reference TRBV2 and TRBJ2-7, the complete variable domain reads EPEVTQTPSHQVTQMGQEVILRCVPISNHLYFYWYRQILGQKVEFLVSFYNNEISEKSEIFDDQFSVERPDGSNFTLKIRSTKLEDSAMYFCASSDPGQGASYEQYFGPGTRLTVT.

CDR3 DNA: TGCAGTGGGGGTCTCACAGATACGCAGTATTTT. Translated: CSGGLTDTQYF. The chain combines TRBV20-1 with TRBJ2-3; no reliable D call. The CDR3 extends over 11 amino acids. Germline lookup yields CDR1 DFQATT and CDR2 SNEGSKA (reference sequence). V was shortened by 7 bases and J by 2 bases, with 7 bases between the two germline ends.

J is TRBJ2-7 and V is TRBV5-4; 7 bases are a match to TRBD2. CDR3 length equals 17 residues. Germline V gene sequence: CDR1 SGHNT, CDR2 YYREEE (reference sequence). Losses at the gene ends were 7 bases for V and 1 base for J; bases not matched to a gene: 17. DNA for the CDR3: TGTGCCAGCGCCGACCGTAGCGGGCGGTCCCCTTCCTACGAGCAGTACTTC. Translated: CASADRSGRSPSYEQYF.

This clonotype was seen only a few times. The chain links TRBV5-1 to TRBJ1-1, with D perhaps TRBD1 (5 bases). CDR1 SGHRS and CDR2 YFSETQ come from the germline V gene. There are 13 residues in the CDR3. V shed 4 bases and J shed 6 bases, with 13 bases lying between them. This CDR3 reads CASSGDSGAEAFF. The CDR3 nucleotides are TGCGCCAGCAGCGGGGACTCTGGCGCTGAAGCTTTCTTT.

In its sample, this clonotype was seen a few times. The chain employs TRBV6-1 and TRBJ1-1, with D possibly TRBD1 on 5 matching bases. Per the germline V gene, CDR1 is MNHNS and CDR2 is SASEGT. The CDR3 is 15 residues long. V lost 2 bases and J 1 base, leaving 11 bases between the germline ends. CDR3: CASSESRGGNTEAFF. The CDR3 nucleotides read TGTGCCAGCAGTGAATCCCGGGGGGGGAACACTGAAGCTTTCTTT.

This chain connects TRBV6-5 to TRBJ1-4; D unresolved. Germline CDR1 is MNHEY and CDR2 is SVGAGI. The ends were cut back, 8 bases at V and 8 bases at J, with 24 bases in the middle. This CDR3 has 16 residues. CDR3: CASSPGKVSVGEKLFF. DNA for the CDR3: TGTGCCAGCTCCCCCGGGAAAGTGTCAGTAGGGGAAAAACTGTTTTTT.

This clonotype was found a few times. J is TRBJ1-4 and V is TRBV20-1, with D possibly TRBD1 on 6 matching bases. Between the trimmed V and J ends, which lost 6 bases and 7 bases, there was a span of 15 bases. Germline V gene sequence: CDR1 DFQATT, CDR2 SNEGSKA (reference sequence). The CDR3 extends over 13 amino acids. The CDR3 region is CSALRGRGEKLFF. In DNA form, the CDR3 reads TGCAGTGCCCTCAGGGGAAGGGGTGAAAAACTGTTTTTT.

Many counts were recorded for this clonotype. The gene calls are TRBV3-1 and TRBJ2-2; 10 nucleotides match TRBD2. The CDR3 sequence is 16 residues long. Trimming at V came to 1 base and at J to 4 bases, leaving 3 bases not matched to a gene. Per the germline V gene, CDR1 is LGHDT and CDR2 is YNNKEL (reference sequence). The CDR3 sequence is CASSQGLAGATGELFF. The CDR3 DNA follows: TGTGCCAGCAGCCAAGGACTAGCGGGCGCCACCGGGGAGCTGTTTTTT.

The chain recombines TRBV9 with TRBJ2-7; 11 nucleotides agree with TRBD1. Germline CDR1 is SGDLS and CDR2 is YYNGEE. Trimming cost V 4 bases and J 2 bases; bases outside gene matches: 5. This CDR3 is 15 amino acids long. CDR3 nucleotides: TGTGCCAGCAGCCCTGGGACAGGGGGAGCCTACGAGCAGTACTTC. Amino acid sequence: CASSPGTGGAYEQYF.

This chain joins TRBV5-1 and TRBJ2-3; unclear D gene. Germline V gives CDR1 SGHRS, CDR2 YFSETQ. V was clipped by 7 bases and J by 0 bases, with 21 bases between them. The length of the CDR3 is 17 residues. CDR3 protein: CASQRRGGLTSTDTQYF. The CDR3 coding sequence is TGCGCCAGCCAGAGAAGAGGTGGCCTAACGAGCACAGATACGCAGTATTTT. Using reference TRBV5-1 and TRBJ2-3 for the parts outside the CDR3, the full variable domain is KAGVTQTPRYLIKTRGQQVTLSCSPISGHRSVSWYQQTPGQGLQFLFEYFSETQRNKGNFPGRFSGRQFSNSRSEMNVSTLELGDSALYLCASQRRGGLTSTDTQYFGPGTRLTVL.

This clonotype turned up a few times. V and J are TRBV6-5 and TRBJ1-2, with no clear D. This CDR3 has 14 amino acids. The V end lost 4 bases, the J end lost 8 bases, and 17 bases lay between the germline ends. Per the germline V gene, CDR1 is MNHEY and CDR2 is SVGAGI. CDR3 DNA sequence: TGTGCCAGCAGTTCATCCCCCCTTCTCGGGGGCTACACCTTC. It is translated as CASSSSPLLGGYTF.

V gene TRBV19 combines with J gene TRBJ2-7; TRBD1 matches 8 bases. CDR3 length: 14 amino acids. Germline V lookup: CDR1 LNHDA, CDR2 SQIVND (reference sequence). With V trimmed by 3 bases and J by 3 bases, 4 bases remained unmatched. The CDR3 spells CASSIGTGHYEQYF. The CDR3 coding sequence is TGTGCCAGTAGTATCGGGACAGGCCACTACGAGCAGTACTTC.

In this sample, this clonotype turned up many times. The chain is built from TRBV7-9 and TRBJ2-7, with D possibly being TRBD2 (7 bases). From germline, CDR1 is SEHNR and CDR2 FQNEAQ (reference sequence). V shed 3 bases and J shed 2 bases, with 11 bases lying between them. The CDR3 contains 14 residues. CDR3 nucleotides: TGTGCCAGCAGCTTGGCGGGGGCCCCCTACGAGCAGTACTTC. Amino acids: CASSLAGAPYEQYF.

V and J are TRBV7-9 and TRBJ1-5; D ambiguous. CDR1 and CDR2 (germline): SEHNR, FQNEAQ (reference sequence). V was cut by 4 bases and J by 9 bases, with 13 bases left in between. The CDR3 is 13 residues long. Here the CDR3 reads CASSSERNGPQHF. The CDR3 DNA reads TGTGCCAGCAGCTCAGAAAGAAATGGGCCCCAGCATTTT. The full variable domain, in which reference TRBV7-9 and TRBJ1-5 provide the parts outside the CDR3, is DTGVSQNPRHKITKRGQNVTFRCDPISEHNRLYWYRQTLGQGPEFLTYFQNEAQLEKSRLLSDRFSAERPKGSFSTLEIQRTEQGDSAMYLCASSSERNGPQHFGDGTRLSIL.

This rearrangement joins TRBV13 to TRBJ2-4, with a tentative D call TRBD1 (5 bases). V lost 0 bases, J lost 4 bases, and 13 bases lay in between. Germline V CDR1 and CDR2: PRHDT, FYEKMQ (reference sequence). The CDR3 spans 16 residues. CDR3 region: CASSLGLAGSKNIQYF. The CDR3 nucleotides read TGTGCCAGCAGCTTAGGCCTCGCAGGGTCGAAAAACATTCAGTACTTC.

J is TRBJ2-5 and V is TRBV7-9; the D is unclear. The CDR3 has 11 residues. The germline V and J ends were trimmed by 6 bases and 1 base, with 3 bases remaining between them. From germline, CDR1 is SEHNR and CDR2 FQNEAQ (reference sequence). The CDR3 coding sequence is TGTGCCAGCAGACCCCAAGAGACCCAGTACTTC. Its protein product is CASRPQETQYF.

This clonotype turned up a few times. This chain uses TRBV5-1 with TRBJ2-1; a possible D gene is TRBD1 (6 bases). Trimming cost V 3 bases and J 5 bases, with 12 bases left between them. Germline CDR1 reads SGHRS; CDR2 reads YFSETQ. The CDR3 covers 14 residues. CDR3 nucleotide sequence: TGCGCCAGCAGCTACCGGACAGAAAACAATGAGCAGTTCTTC. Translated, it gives CASSYRTENNEQFF.